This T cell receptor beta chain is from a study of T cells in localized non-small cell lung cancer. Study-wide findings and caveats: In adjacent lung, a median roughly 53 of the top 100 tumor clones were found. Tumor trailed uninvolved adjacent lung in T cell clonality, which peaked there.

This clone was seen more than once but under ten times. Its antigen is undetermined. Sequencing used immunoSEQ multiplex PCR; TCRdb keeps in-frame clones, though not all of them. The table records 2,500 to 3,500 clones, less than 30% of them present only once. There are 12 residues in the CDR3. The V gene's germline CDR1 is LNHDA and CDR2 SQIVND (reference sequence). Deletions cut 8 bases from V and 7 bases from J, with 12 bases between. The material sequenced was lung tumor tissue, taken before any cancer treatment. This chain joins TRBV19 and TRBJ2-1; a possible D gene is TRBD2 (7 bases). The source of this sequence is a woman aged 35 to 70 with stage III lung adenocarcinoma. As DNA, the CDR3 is TGTGCCAGTGGGAGGGGGATGAATGAGCAGTTCTTC. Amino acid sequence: CASGRGMNEQFF.